This TCR beta chain was sequenced in a study of blood T cell repertoires in COVID-19. Overall study: From T cells, B-cell-depleted T cells, or PBMCs came the material, which was cDNA or gDNA.

The CDR3 has 13 residues. CDR1 is LGHNA, CDR2 YSLEER, per germline. V was trimmed by 2 bases and J by 9 bases, leaving 10 bases between them. Donors were grouped by their self-reported clinical history. Data came from immunoSEQ multiplex PCR; TCRdb stores just in-frame clones and leaves some out. This sample yields 200,000 or so clones, of which approximately 84% are seen a single time; around 1.8% belongs to the top ten. The origin of this receptor is a man aged 60 to 75 who had recovered from COVID-19. Specimen: PBMCs or T cells enriched from blood (not recorded which). The rearrangement links TRBV4-3 to TRBJ1-4; possible D gene TRBD1, 5 bases. In nucleotides, the CDR3 is TGCGCCAGCAGCCAACCCGGGACTAAAAAACTGTTTTTT. Its translation: CASSQPGTKKLFF.